The 25 T cell receptor beta chains presented below share a single source sample, sequenced in a study of T cell repertoires in cytomegalovirus infection. TCRdb used MiXCR to reprocess the reads, holding one entry per CDR3 protein. The table has approximately 250,000 distinct CDR3 sequences, 6.5% seen once. Sequencing was carried out using PBMCs. The receptor source for this set is a human donor in good health (CMV status not recorded). Some clones in this sample may be carry-over from other donors' samples.

This clonotype was counted ten times or more. The rearrangement links TRBV7-3 to TRBJ1-1; possible D gene TRBD1, 5 bases. Germline CDR1 is SGHTA and CDR2 is FQGTGA. V was cut by 3 bases and J by 0 bases, with 14 bases left in between. The CDR3 extends over 16 amino acids. The CDR3 is CASSLTVPLMNTEAFF. The DNA for the CDR3 is TGTGCCAGCAGCTTGACAGTCCCCCTAATGAACACTGAAGCTTTCTTT.

The sample holds many counts of this clonotype. The chain has TRBV7-2 and TRBJ2-3, with D possibly being TRBD1 (6 bases). Germline V gene data show CDR1 as SGHTA and CDR2 as FQGNSA. The V and J ends lost 6 bases and 5 bases respectively, with 18 bases between them. The CDR3 is 15 amino acids. The CDR3 protein is CASSRPETGIDTQYF. CDR3 nucleotide sequence: TGTGCCAGCAGTCGCCCCGAGACAGGCATAGATACGCAGTATTTT.

This clonotype has ten or more counts. The rearrangement joins TRBV6-2 or TRBV6-3 to TRBJ1-1, with TRBD1 identical over 7 bases. The CDR3 extends over 14 amino acids. V was clipped by 2 bases and J by 6 bases; unmatched bases: 6. The germline V gene encodes CDR1 MNHEY and CDR2 SVGEGT. CDR3: CASSYGSQGAEAFF. CDR3 nucleotide sequence: TGTGCCAGCAGTTACGGGTCCCAGGGGGCTGAAGCTTTCTTT.

This clonotype was observed at least ten times. This sequence joins TRBV7-2 and TRBJ2-2; TRBD2 is a possible D gene (6 bases). Between the trimmed V and J ends, which lost 4 bases and 7 bases, there was a span of 13 bases. The CDR3 has 14 residues. CDR1 is SGHTA and CDR2 is FQGNSA in the germline V gene. DNA for the CDR3: TGTGCCAGCAGCTCCGTAACCGGGGGCGGGGAGCTGTTTTTT. Translating it yields CASSSVTGGGELFF. Complete variable domain (other parts from reference TRBV7-2 and TRBJ2-2): GAGVSQSPSNKVTEKGKDVELRCDPISGHTALYWYRQSLGQGLEFLIYFQGNSAPDKSGLPSDRFSAERTGGSVSTLTIQRTQQEDSAVYLCASSSVTGGGELFFGEGSRLTVL.

The chain is built from TRBV20-1 and TRBJ1-6; 8 nucleotides agree with TRBD1. V shed 3 bases and J 4 bases; nucleotides not matched to a gene: 5. Germline assignment: CDR1 DFQATT and CDR2 SNEGSKA (reference sequence). The CDR3 runs to 15 residues. The CDR3 DNA is TGCAGTGCTAGCAGGGGGCACGGATATAATTCACCCCTCCACTTT. Its translation is CSASRGHGYNSPLHF.

The sample holds many counts of this clonotype. The V gene is TRBV19, the J gene TRBJ2-2; unclear D gene. Trimming pared 5 bases from V and 2 bases from J, leaving 9 bases between. The CDR3 is 14 amino acids. The germline gives CDR1 LNHDA, CDR2 SQIVND (reference sequence). CDR3 DNA: TGTGCCAGTAGTGTTTTGCCAAACACCGGGGAGCTGTTTTTT. This gives the protein CASSVLPNTGELFF.

The genes are TRBV30 and TRBJ1-1; D perhaps matches TRBD1 (5 bases). Trimming pared 0 bases from V and 11 bases from J, leaving 19 bases between. Germline V gene sequence: CDR1 GTSNPN, CDR2 SVGIG (reference sequence). The length of the CDR3 is 14 residues. For the CDR3, the DNA is TGTGCCTGGAGTGTACGGGGCCAGCCCCGGGGGGCTTTCTTT. Encoded protein: CAWSVRGQPRGAFF. The entire variable domain, with the rest obtained from reference TRBV30 and TRBJ1-1, is as follows: SQTIHQWPATLVQPVGSPLSLECTVEGTSNPNLYWYRQAAGRGLQLLFYSVGIGQISSEVPQNLSASRPQDRQFILSSKKLLLSDSGFYLCAWSVRGQPRGAFFGQGTRLTVV.

This clonotype has a handful of counts. The chain carries TRBV2 and TRBJ2-5, with unresolved D. The germline V gene has CDR1 SNHLY and CDR2 FYNNEI. The CDR3 has 11 amino acids. The V and J ends lost 7 bases and 2 bases respectively, with 5 bases between them. The CDR3 here is CASKVQETQYF. Here the CDR3 DNA reads TGTGCCAGCAAGGTTCAAGAGACCCAGTACTTC.

This clonotype came up many times. The chain carries TRBV7-2 and TRBJ1-4; maybe TRBD1 (6 bases). This CDR3 spans 14 amino acids. Looked up from germline, CDR1 is SGHTA and CDR2 is FQGNSA. Deletions cut 4 bases from V and 5 bases from J, with 11 bases between. DNA of the CDR3: TGTGCCAGCAGCTCGGACAGTCGCAATGAAAAACTGTTTTTT. Translated, it gives CASSSDSRNEKLFF.

Ten or more counts support this clonotype. The gene calls are TRBV6-2 or TRBV6-3 and TRBJ2-7, with D maybe TRBD1 (5 bases). Trimming took off 7 bases at V and 3 bases at J, with 10 bases between the two ends. The length of the CDR3 is 12 residues. In germline, CDR1 is MNHEY, CDR2 SVGEGT. This chain's CDR3 is CASKGPYYEQYF. The CDR3 nucleotides are TGTGCCAGCAAGGGGCCTTACTACGAGCAGTACTTC.

This clonotype was detected many times. The chain is built from TRBV20-1 and TRBJ2-5; D might be TRBD1 (6 bases). V lost 2 bases and J 2 bases, leaving 15 bases between the germline ends. The CDR3 sequence is 15 residues long. CDR1 DFQATT and CDR2 SNEGSKA come from the germline V gene (reference sequence). The CDR3 loop reads CSARPQGTVQETQYF. The CDR3 DNA sequence: TGCAGTGCTAGACCCCAGGGGACGGTACAAGAGACCCAGTACTTC.

This sequence joins TRBV20-1 and TRBJ1-5, with 9 bases aligning to TRBD1. The CDR3 runs to 14 residues. V trimming: 5 bases; J trimming: 7 bases; junction bases outside the gene matches: 9. Germline values: CDR1 DFQATT, CDR2 SNEGSKA (reference sequence). Written as DNA, the CDR3 is TGCAGTGCTTCTGGACAGGGGCCCGGGCAGCCCCAGCATTTT. This gives the protein CSASGQGPGQPQHF.

A few counts support this clonotype. The chain uses TRBV28 and TRBJ1-2; 7 bases align to TRBD1. CDR3 length equals 13 residues. Germline V lookup: CDR1 MDHEN, CDR2 SYDVKM. V shed 9 bases, J shed 0 bases, and the junction held 4 bases outside the gene matches. This CDR3 is CASRDRANYGYTF. In DNA, the CDR3 is TGTGCCAGTCGGGACAGAGCTAACTATGGCTACACCTTC.

Points on this clonotype: A much bigger clone sits one base away, suggesting this may be a read error. The J gene is TRBJ1-5, the V gene TRBV29-1, with D hard to call. Germline assignment: CDR1 SQVTM and CDR2 ANQGSEA. This CDR3 contains 13 residues. The chain's CDR3 is CSVVPSGNQPQDF. In DNA form, the CDR3 reads TGCAGCGTTGTGCCATCGGGCAATCAGCCCCAGGATTTT.

This clonotype was recorded at least ten times. V gene TRBV9 combines with J gene TRBJ2-1, with D maybe TRBD2 (6 bases). Trimming stripped 3 bases from V and 0 bases from J, with 16 bases between. The CDR3 covers 17 residues. Germline V lookup: CDR1 SGDLS, CDR2 YYNGEE. The CDR3 protein is CASSAPGLGSSYNEQFF. CDR3 sequence (DNA): TGTGCCAGCAGCGCCCCGGGACTTGGGAGCTCCTACAATGAGCAGTTCTTC.

The J gene is TRBJ1-1, the V gene TRBV10-3; no reliable D call. Trimming left V 10 bases short and J 4 bases short, with 13 bases between. Germline V CDR1 and CDR2: ENHRY, SYGVKD. The CDR3 is made up of 12 amino acids. The CDR3 DNA follows: TGTGCCACCGCACCCCTTTCCACTGAAGCTTTCTTT. This gives the protein CATAPLSTEAFF.

The table lists this clonotype with many counts. The rearrangement links TRBV28 to TRBJ1-5, with no clear D. The CDR3 is 17 amino acids. Trimming pared 3 bases from V and 2 bases from J, leaving 17 bases between. Germline V gene sequence: CDR1 MDHEN, CDR2 SYDVKM. Written as DNA, the CDR3 is TGTGCCAGCAGTTTCTCGTTAGGTGGGCAAGGCAATCAGCCCCAGCATTTT. Its protein is CASSFSLGGQGNQPQHF.

Only a few counts were recorded for this clonotype. The rearrangement uses TRBV7-3 and TRBJ2-2, with TRBD2 matching over 8 bases. Per germline, CDR1 SGHTA and CDR2 FQGTGA. V lost 4 bases and J lost 5; bases outside the gene matches: 6. This CDR3 has 15 amino acids. The CDR3 sequence is CASSSQTSETGELFF. DNA for the CDR3: TGTGCCAGCAGCTCACAGACTAGCGAAACCGGGGAGCTGTTTTTT.

The table lists this clonotype with a count of one. The chain combines TRBV30 with TRBJ1-1, with D hard to call. The CDR3 covers 16 residues. Germline values: CDR1 GTSNPN, CDR2 SVGIG (reference sequence). Trimming took off 0 bases at V and 5 bases at J, with 19 bases between the two ends. The CDR3 DNA is TGTGCCTGGAGTGTTTGGGGAACTCCTTCCTTGACTGAAGCTTTCTTT. It yields the protein CAWSVWGTPSLTEAFF. Combining the CDR3 with reference TRBV30 and TRBJ1-1 gives the whole variable domain SQTIHQWPATLVQPVGSPLSLECTVEGTSNPNLYWYRQAAGRGLQLLFYSVGIGQISSEVPQNLSASRPQDRQFILSSKKLLLSDSGFYLCAWSVWGTPSLTEAFFGQGTRLTVV.

In this sample, this clonotype turned up a few times. The J gene is TRBJ2-1, the V gene TRBV6-2 or TRBV6-3, with D possibly TRBD2 on 5 matching bases. Trimming removed 5 bases at V and 3 bases at J, with 11 bases between. The V gene's germline CDR1 is MNHEY and CDR2 SVGEGT. There are 14 residues in the CDR3. The CDR3 spells CASSTSRDYNEQFF. CDR3 in DNA: TGTGCCAGCAGTACCTCCCGGGACTACAATGAGCAGTTCTTC.

This clonotype was picked up one time. The chain is built from TRBV13 and TRBJ1-3, with 12 bases identical to TRBD1. Germline CDR1 and CDR2: PRHDT and FYEKMQ (reference sequence). J lost 2 bases, V lost 7 bases, and 15 bases had no gene match. The CDR3 loop spans 19 amino acids. The CDR3 region is CASTVGPPGQGAAGNTIYF. The CDR3 coding sequence is TGTGCCAGCACCGTGGGACCTCCGGGACAGGGGGCGGCTGGAAACACCATATATTTT.

The sample holds many counts of this clonotype. V and J are TRBV6-2 or TRBV6-3 and TRBJ2-5, with D perhaps TRBD1 (6 bases). V shed 5 bases and J shed 5 bases, with 15 bases lying between them. In germline, CDR1 is MNHEY, CDR2 SVGEGT. The CDR3 has 14 residues. The DNA for the CDR3 is TGTGCCAGCAGTCCACCTACAGGGAAGGAGACCCAGTACTTC. This gives the protein CASSPPTGKETQYF.

CDR3 loop: CSAPDRDYGYTF. In DNA, the CDR3 is TGCAGTGCCCCCGACAGGGACTATGGCTACACCTTC. This chain uses TRBV20-1 with TRBJ1-2; TRBD1 agrees at 7 bases. The CDR3 runs 12 residues. Germline V CDR1 and CDR2: DFQATT, SNEGSKA (reference sequence). V shed 6 bases and J 3 bases; nucleotides not matched to a gene: 4.

This clonotype was observed at least ten times. The chain joins TRBV6-2 or TRBV6-3 to TRBJ1-1, with a tentative D call TRBD1 (5 bases). Between the trimmed V and J ends, which lost 0 bases and 1 base, there was a span of 9 bases. The CDR3 is 15 amino acids. CDR1 and CDR2 from the germline V gene are MNHEY and SVGEGT. The CDR3 DNA is TGTGCCAGCAGTTACTCACCCGGGGCGAACACTGAAGCTTTCTTT. Translated: CASSYSPGANTEAFF.

This clonotype was counted ten times or more. The V call is TRBV20-1, the J call TRBJ2-1; TRBD2 matches 7 bases. Germline CDR1 is DFQATT and CDR2 is SNEGSKA (reference sequence). V shed 0 bases and J 4 bases; nucleotides not matched to a gene: 6. The CDR3 extends over 15 amino acids. The CDR3 DNA sequence: TGCAGTGCTAGAGAACCGCGGGGAGGGTACAATGAGCAGTTCTTC. Translation gives CSAREPRGGYNEQFF.